Below, one T cell receptor (beta chain) is given with its context. This sample was included in a study of blood T cell repertoires in COVID-19. Study as a whole: Samples representing acute and convalescent COVID-19 were sourced from the United States, Italy and Spain. Sources were T cells, B-cell-depleted T cells, or PBMCs; the material itself was cDNA or gDNA.

Original data processing: Nucleated cell counts were estimated from reference gene primer amplification. The protocol was immunoSEQ multiplex PCR, while the TCRdb copy is restricted to in-frame clones and leaves out a portion. The V and J calls and the clone size are those of that table, but D and trimming were determined from the DNA. The sample lists over 150,000 clones, 84% seen once, with approximately 13% in the top ten. CDR3 length equals 13 residues. V lost 6 bases and J lost 5, with 11 bases in between. The sequencing sample was made of peripheral blood. The chain links TRBV12-3 or TRBV12-4 to TRBJ2-1, with unresolved D. This clonotype was obtained from a human donor in a cohort sampled during active COVID-19. CDR3 DNA: TGTGCCAGCAGCCCACCCGCGAACAATGAGCAGTTCTTC. Its protein is CASSPPANNEQFF.